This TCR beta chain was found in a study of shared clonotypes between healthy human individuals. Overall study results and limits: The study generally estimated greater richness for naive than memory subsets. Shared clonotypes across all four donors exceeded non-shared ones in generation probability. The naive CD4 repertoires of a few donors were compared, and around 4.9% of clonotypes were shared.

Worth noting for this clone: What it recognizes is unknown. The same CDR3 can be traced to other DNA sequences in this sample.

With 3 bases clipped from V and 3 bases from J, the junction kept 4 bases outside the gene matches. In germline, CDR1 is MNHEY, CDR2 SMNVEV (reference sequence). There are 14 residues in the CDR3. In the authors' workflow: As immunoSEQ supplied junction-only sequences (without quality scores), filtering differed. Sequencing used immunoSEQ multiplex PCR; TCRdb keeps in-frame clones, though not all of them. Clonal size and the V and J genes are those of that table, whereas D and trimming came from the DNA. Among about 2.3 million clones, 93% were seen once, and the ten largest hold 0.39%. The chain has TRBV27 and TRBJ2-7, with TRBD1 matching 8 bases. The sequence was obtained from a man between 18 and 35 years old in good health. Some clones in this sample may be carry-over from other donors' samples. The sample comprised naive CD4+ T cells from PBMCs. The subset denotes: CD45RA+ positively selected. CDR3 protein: CASSFGTGGYEQYF. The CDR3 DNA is TGTGCCAGCAGTTTCGGAACAGGGGGCTACGAGCAGTACTTC.